The sequence of this T cell receptor beta chain was determined in a study of T cells in Graves' hyperthyroidism and ophthalmopathy. The study's findings and limits: Most thyroid clonotypes expanded above 0.001 were also detected in blood. Ophthalmopathy was distinguished from stable hyperthyroidism by 13 V-J signatures.

The CDR3 loop spans 11 amino acids. Between the trimmed V and J ends, which lost 8 bases and 7 bases, there was a span of 11 bases. The germline gives CDR1 SGHDN, CDR2 FVKESK. This clonotype was detected many times. Antigen specificity is unknown. Amplification of TCR beta CDR3 regions was performed using RNA transcripts as template. Initially, a first-round RT-PCR of the TCR CDR3 employed the HTBI primer set. TCRdb recomputed calls from the multiplex PCR reads with MiXCR, one row per CDR3 protein. The sample consists of 300,000 to 400,000 distinct CDR3 sequences, 21% of them appearing once. V and J are TRBV14 and TRBJ1-1; D is ambiguous. The material sequenced was blood. This receptor was taken from a woman aged 45-65 years with Graves' hyperthyroidism. CDR3 DNA sequence: TGTGCCAGCCGCTCTGCTGGTGAAGCTTTCTTT. Amino acid sequence: CASRSAGEAFF.